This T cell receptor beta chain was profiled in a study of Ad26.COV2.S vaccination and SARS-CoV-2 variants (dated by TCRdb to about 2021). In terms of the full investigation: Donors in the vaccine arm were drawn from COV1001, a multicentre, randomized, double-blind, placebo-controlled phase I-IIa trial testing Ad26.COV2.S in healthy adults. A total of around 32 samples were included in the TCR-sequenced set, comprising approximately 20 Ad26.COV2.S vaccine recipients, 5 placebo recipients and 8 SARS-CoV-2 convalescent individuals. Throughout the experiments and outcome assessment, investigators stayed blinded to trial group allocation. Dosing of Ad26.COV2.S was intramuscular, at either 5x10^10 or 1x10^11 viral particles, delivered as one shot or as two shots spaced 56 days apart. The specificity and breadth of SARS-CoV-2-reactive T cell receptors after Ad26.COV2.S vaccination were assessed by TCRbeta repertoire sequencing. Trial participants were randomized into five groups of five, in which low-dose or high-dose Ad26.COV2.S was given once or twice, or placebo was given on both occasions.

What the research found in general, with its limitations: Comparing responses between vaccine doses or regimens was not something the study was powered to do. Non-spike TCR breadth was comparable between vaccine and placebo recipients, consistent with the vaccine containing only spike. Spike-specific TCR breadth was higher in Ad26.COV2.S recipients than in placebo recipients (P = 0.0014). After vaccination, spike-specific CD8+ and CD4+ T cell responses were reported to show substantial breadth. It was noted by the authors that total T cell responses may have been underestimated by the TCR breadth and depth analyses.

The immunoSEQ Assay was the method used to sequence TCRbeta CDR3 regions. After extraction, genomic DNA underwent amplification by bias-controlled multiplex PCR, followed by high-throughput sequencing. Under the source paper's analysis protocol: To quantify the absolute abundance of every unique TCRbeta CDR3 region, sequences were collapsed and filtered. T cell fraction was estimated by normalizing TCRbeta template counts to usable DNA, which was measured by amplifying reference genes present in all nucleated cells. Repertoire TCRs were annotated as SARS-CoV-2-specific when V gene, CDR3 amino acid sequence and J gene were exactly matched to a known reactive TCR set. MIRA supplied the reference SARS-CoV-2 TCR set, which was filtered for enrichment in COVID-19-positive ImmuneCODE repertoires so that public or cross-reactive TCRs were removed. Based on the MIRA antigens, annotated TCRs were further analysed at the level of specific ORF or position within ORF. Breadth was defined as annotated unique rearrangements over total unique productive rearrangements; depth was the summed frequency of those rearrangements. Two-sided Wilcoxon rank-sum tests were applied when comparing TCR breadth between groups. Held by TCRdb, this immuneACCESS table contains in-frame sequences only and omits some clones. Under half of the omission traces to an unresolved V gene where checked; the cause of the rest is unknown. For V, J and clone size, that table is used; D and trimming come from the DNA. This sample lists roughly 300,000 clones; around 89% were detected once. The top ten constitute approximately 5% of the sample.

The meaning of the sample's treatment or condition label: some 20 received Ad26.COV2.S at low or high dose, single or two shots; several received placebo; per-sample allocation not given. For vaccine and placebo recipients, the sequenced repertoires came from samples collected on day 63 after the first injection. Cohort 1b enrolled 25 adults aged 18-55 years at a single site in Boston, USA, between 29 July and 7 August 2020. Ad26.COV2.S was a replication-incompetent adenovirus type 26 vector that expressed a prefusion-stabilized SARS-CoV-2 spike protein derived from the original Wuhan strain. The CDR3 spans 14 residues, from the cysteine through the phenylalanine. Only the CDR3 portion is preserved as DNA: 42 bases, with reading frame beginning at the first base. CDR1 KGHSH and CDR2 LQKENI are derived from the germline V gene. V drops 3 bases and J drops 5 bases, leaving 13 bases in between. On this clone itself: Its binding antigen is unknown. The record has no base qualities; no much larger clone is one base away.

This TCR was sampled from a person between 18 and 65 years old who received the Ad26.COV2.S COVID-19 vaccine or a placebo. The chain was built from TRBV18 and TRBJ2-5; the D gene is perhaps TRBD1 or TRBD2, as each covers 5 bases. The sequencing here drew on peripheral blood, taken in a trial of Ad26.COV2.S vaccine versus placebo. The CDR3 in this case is CASSPVSRDETQYF. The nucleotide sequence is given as TGTGCCAGCTCACCGGTCAGTAGGGACGAGACCCAGTACTTC.